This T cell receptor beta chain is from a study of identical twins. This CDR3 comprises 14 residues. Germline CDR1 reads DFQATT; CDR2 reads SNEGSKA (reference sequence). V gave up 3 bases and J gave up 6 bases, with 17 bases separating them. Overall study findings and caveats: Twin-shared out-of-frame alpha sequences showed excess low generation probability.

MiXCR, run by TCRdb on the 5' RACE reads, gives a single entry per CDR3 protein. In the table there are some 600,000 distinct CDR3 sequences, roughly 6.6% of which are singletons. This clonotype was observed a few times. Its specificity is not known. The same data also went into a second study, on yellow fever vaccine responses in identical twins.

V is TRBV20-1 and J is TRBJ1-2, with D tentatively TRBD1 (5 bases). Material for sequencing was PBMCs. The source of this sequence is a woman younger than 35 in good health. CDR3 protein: CSASTLSGWNGYTF. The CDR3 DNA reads TGCAGTGCTAGTACCCTTTCAGGGTGGAATGGCTACACCTTC.